Each of the 22 T cell receptor beta chains below was sequenced from the same sample in a study of blood T cell repertoires in COVID-19. Assay used: immunoSEQ multiplex PCR; TCRdb lists only in-frame clones, some missing. The sample has about 150,000 clones; over 80% are singletons. The sequenced material came from peripheral blood. These receptor sequences come from a man aged 50-60 years with active COVID-19.

This clone has a handful of counts. The CDR3 DNA is TGTGCCAGCAGTTTCCAGGATTATGGTGAAGCTTTCTTT. It encodes CASSFQDYGEAFF. This chain links TRBV12-3 or TRBV12-4 with TRBJ1-1; D ambiguous. The CDR3 loop spans 13 amino acids. V was cut by 3 bases and J by 7 bases, with 12 bases left in between.

This chain uses TRBV4-3 with TRBJ1-6; 7 bases align to TRBD1. The CDR3 consists of 19 residues. Trimming took 1 base from V and 9 from J; bases not matched to a gene: 18. Germline CDR1 reads LGHNA; CDR2 reads YSLEER. In nucleotides, the CDR3 is TGCGCCAGCAGCCAAGGGGTCCGGGACAGAAATAACCCTAGTTCACCCCTCCACTTT. Encoded protein: CASSQGVRDRNNPSSPLHF.

The rearrangement uses TRBV27 and TRBJ2-2; D is unclear. Germline CDR1 MNHEY, CDR2 SMNVEV (reference sequence). This CDR3 spans 15 amino acids. Trimming removed 1 base at V and 6 bases at J, with 12 bases between. CDR3 nucleotides: TGTGCCAGCAGTTTATACCCCGAGGTCCCCGGGGAGCTGTTTTTT. This codes for CASSLYPEVPGELFF.

The chain couples TRBV30 to TRBJ1-6; possibly TRBD1 for D (5 bases). CDR1 is GTSNPN and CDR2 is SVGIG in the germline V gene (reference sequence). CDR3 size: 16 residues. V was clipped by 7 bases and J by 10 bases, with 26 bases between them. The CDR3 region has the DNA TGTGCCTACTTACCCGGGGGGAGGGTAAAGGGGTCACCCCTCCACTTT. This encodes CAYLPGGRVKGSPLHF.

V is TRBV9 and J is TRBJ1-6, with D uncertain. There are 15 residues in the CDR3. The germline gives CDR1 SGDLS, CDR2 YYNGEE. The V end lost 3 bases, the J end lost 6 bases, and 13 bases lay between the germline ends. The CDR3 coding sequence is TGTGCCAGCAGCGCAGGAGGATTTGGTAATTCACCCCTCCACTTT. Its protein product is CASSAGGFGNSPLHF.

CDR3 coding DNA: TGTGCCTGGGGGGACACGGTCACCGGGGAGCTGTTTTTT. It is translated as CAWGDTVTGELFF. V gene TRBV30 combines with J gene TRBJ2-2; tentative D call: TRBD1 (6 bases). Trimming left V 5 bases short and J 4 bases short, with 11 bases between. Germline V gene data show CDR1 as GTSNPN and CDR2 as SVGIG (reference sequence). The CDR3 sequence is 13 residues long.

V and J are TRBV20-1 and TRBJ2-7; 8 nucleotides match TRBD2. Trimming at V came to 3 bases and at J to 4 bases, leaving 5 bases not matched to a gene. This CDR3 has 13 amino acids. Germline assignment: CDR1 DFQATT and CDR2 SNEGSKA (reference sequence). The CDR3 DNA reads TGCAGTGCTAGTATTTCGGGGGGGTACGAGCAGTACTTC. This gives the protein CSASISGGYEQYF.

The V call is TRBV5-6, the J call TRBJ2-1; possibly TRBD2 for D (6 bases). The ends were cut back, 0 bases at V and 0 bases at J, with 7 bases in the middle. CDR3 length: 15 amino acids. CDR1 is SGHDT, CDR2 YYEEEE, per germline. The CDR3 loop is CASSLGEASYNEQFF. Here the CDR3 DNA reads TGTGCCAGCAGCTTGGGGGAGGCCTCCTACAATGAGCAGTTCTTC.

This rearrangement joins TRBV27 to TRBJ1-1; unclear D gene. Looked up from germline, CDR1 is MNHEY and CDR2 is SMNVEV (reference sequence). There are 14 residues in the CDR3. V was clipped by 0 bases and J by 2 bases, with 7 bases between them. The CDR3 sequence is CASSLSRVNTEAFF. The CDR3 nucleotides read TGTGCCAGCAGTTTATCGAGGGTCAACACTGAAGCTTTCTTT.

The chain employs TRBV19 and TRBJ1-4; 11 bases map to TRBD1. Germline V gives CDR1 LNHDA, CDR2 SQIVND (reference sequence). Unmatched junction bases numbered 6, after V lost 10 bases and J lost 8 bases. CDR3 size: 13 residues. CDR3 nucleotides: TGTGCCACCAAGGGACAGGGGGAAGAAAAACTGTTTTTT. The encoded protein is CATKGQGEEKLFF. Supplemented by reference TRBV19 and TRBJ1-4, the full variable domain reads DGGITQSPKYLFRKEGQNVTLSCEQNLNHDAMYWYRQDPGQGLRLIYYSQIVNDFQKGDIAEGYSVSREKKESFPLTVTSAQKNPTAFYLCATKGQGEEKLFFGSGTQLSVL.

This chain links TRBV7-2 with TRBJ1-2; TRBD1 is a possible D gene (6 bases). The V end lost 4 bases, the J end lost 5 bases, and 11 bases lay between the germline ends. The CDR3 is made up of 13 amino acids. CDR1 and CDR2 from the germline V gene are SGHTA and FQGNSA. The CDR3 DNA is TGTGCCAGCAGCTCACGGACAGCTTATGGCTACACCTTC. This codes for CASSSRTAYGYTF.

V usage is TRBV5-1 and J usage is TRBJ2-3; TRBD1 matches 8 bases. Germline assignment: CDR1 SGHRS and CDR2 YFSETQ. The CDR3 extends over 16 amino acids. V lost 6 bases to trimming and J lost 3 bases; unmatched junction nucleotides: 12. DNA of the CDR3: TGCGCCAGCACAGCGCAGGGGGCGCGGTCTACAGATACGCAGTATTTT. Translating gives CASTAQGARSTDTQYF.

V and J are TRBV19 and TRBJ2-2, with 11 bases aligning to TRBD2. After removal of 3 bases from V and 4 bases from J, the junction contained 10 bases not matched to a gene. The germline CDR1 and CDR2 sequences are LNHDA and SQIVND (reference sequence). The CDR3 covers 18 residues. The CDR3 sequence is CASSIVLAGGPATGELFF. In DNA, the CDR3 is TGTGCCAGTAGTATTGTCTTAGCGGGGGGGCCCGCCACCGGGGAGCTGTTTTTT.

The J gene is TRBJ1-1, the V gene TRBV6-5, with D possibly TRBD1 on 6 matching bases. The CDR3 extends over 13 amino acids. Germline loops: CDR1 MNHEY, CDR2 SVGAGI. The V and J ends lost 2 bases and 3 bases respectively, with 7 bases between them. In DNA form, the CDR3 reads TGTGCCAGCAGTTACAAGGGGGACACTGAAGCTTTCTTT. It is translated as CASSYKGDTEAFF.

The genes are TRBV6-2 or TRBV6-3 and TRBJ2-5; D call uncertain. Trimming pared 2 bases from V and 5 bases from J, leaving 6 bases between. CDR3 size: 12 residues. Germline CDR1 reads MNHEY; CDR2 reads SVGEGT. The CDR3 loop is CASSYRAETQYF. The CDR3 nucleotides read TGTGCCAGCAGTTACCGAGCGGAGACCCAGTACTTC.

The chain combines TRBV10-3 with TRBJ2-7; TRBD2 agrees at 12 bases. The CDR3 runs to 14 residues. CDR1 is ENHRY, CDR2 SYGVKD, per germline. J was trimmed by 5 bases and V by 8 bases; bases with no gene match: 7. The CDR3 DNA follows: TGTGCCATCGGGCTAGCGGGGGGGGACGACGAGCAGTACTTC. Residues: CAIGLAGGDDEQYF.

V is TRBV5-1 and J is TRBJ2-2; 8 bases align to TRBD1. The CDR3 loop spans 14 amino acids. Per germline, CDR1 SGHRS and CDR2 YFSETQ. After removal of 4 bases from V and 1 base from J, the junction contained 0 bases not matched to a gene. The CDR3: CASSGTGNTGELFF. CDR3 DNA: TGCGCCAGCAGCGGGACAGGGAACACCGGGGAGCTGTTTTTT.

The rearrangement joins TRBV27 to TRBJ1-5; D is possibly TRBD1 (6 bases). Germline-derived CDR1 and CDR2 are MNHEY and SMNVEV (reference sequence). The V gene lost 6 bases and the J gene lost 2 bases, with 11 bases spanning the gap. CDR3 size: 14 residues. CDR3: CASRVAGGNQPQHF. The CDR3 nucleotides are TGTGCCAGCAGGGTGGCAGGGGGCAATCAGCCCCAGCATTTT.

The chain combines TRBV3-1 (or the pseudogene TRBV3-2) with TRBJ2-2, with TRBD1 identical over 8 bases. There are 17 residues in the CDR3. V lost 1 base to trimming and J lost 8 bases; unmatched junction nucleotides: 12. Germline V gene sequence: CDR1 LGHDT, CDR2 YNNKEL (reference sequence). In DNA form, the CDR3 reads TGTGCCAGCAGCCAAGGATTGCGAGGACAGGGCGAAGGGGAGCTGTTTTTT. It yields the protein CASSQGLRGQGEGELFF.

In its sample, this clone was seen once. The V call is TRBV6-5, the J call TRBJ1-1; TRBD1 matches at 7 bases. Germline CDR1 reads MNHEY; CDR2 reads SVGAGI. The CDR3 spans 15 residues. J lost 1 base, V lost 5 bases, and 7 bases had no gene match. CDR3: CASSRDSYSNTEAFF. CDR3 nucleotide sequence: TGTGCCAGCAGTCGGGACAGCTATTCGAACACTGAAGCTTTCTTT.

This chain links TRBV28 with TRBJ2-1, with D perhaps matching TRBD2 (5 bases). From germline, CDR1 is MDHEN and CDR2 SYDVKM. V lost 7 bases and J 5 bases, leaving 15 bases between the germline ends. The CDR3 is 14 residues long. The CDR3 DNA follows: TGTGCCAGCAAGCGGAACATACCAAACAATGAGCAGTTCTTC. Translation gives CASKRNIPNNEQFF.

This clone has a handful of counts. The chain recombines TRBV18 with TRBJ1-6; the D gene is possibly TRBD1 (5 bases). The CDR3 length is 17 residues. Germline V gene data show CDR1 as KGHSH and CDR2 as LQKENI. Trimming shortened V by 3 bases and J by 10 bases, and 22 bases separated the two germline ends. The CDR3 coding sequence is TGTGCCAGCTCACCGCAGGGAATGGGGAGGAGTAGCTCACCCCTCCACTTT. Translating it yields CASSPQGMGRSSSPLHF.